This T cell receptor beta chain comes out of a study of identical twins. Regarding the study as a whole: Models, which agreed with sharing between unrelated individuals, nonetheless underestimated the out-of-frame TCR alpha sharing seen in monozygotic twins. For out-of-frame beta sequences, excess twin sharing was weaker.

Germline V gene sequence: CDR1 SNHLY, CDR2 FYNNEI. The CDR3 contains 14 residues. Trimming took off 9 bases at V and 9 bases at J, with 23 bases between the two ends. One entry per CDR3 protein, called by TCRdb with MiXCR from the 5' RACE reads. The table shows 1.5 million to 2 million distinct CDR3 sequences, with around 33% occurring only once. As to this clonotype: The antigen is unknown.

V and J are TRBV2 and TRBJ1-2, with D unclear. This receptor was identified in a newborn girl in good health. Sample: cord blood. CDR3 nucleotide sequence: TGTGCCAGTATTTTGGAGGCTAGAGTAAGGAGCTACACCTTC. Translation: CASILEARVRSYTF. Supplemented by reference TRBV2 and TRBJ1-2, the full variable domain reads EPEVTQTPSHQVTQMGQEVILRCVPISNHLYFYWYRQILGQKVEFLVSFYNNEISEKSEIFDDQFSVERPDGSNFTLKIRSTKLEDSAMYFCASILEARVRSYTFGSGTRLTVV.